A single sample gave rise to the 29 T cell receptor beta chains below, sequenced in a study of T cell responses to AZD1222 COVID-19 vaccine. Profiled with immunoSEQ multiplex PCR; TCRdb holds only in-frame clones, not every one. This sample has about 99,000 clones, with about 85% found just once. The material was peripheral blood, obtained on day 0 of AZD1222 vaccination. These receptors all come from an adult in good health.

As regards this clone: The junction does not match germline at one end; this may be a read error. The chain has TRBV5-1 and TRBJ2-2; no clear D gene. The CDR3 totals 14 residues. CDR1 is SGHRS and CDR2 is YFSETQ in the germline V gene. The CDR3: CASSLGSRAGELFF. In DNA form, the CDR3 reads TGTGCCAGCAGCTTGGGTTCTCGCGCCGGGGAGCTGTTTTTT.

This clone turned up a few times. The chain has TRBV5-1 and TRBJ2-5; D is tentatively TRBD1 or TRBD2 (5 bases each). The CDR3 loop spans 14 amino acids. V shed 0 bases and J shed 1 base, with 7 bases lying between them. Germline V CDR1 and CDR2: SGHRS, YFSETQ. The CDR3 loop is CASSLGGVQETQYF. For the CDR3, the DNA is TGCGCCAGCAGCTTGGGAGGGGTCCAAGAGACCCAGTACTTC.

The chain is built from TRBV3-1 (or the pseudogene TRBV3-2) and TRBJ1-1; 8 positions match TRBD1. After removal of 1 base from V and 5 bases from J, the junction contained 6 bases not matched to a gene. The CDR3 totals 15 residues. Germline V gives CDR1 LGHDT, CDR2 YNNKEL (reference sequence). In DNA form, the CDR3 reads TGTGCCAGCAGCCAAGCCACAGGGGGTTTTACTGAAGCTTTCTTT. Translating it yields CASSQATGGFTEAFF.

The chain is built from TRBV6-4 and TRBJ2-6; D gene uncertain. CDR1 is MRHNA, CDR2 SNTAGT, per germline. The CDR3 totals 14 residues. V lost 4 bases to trimming and J lost 2 bases, with 6 bases between them. Here the CDR3 reads CASSGGTGANVLTF. CDR3 DNA: TGTGCCAGCAGTGGGGGTACTGGGGCCAACGTCCTGACTTTC.

The chain employs TRBV5-4 and TRBJ1-6; 9 nucleotides line up with TRBD1. Germline V CDR1 and CDR2: SGHNT, YYREEE (reference sequence). The CDR3 runs to 15 residues. Trimming at V came to 0 bases and at J to 10 bases, leaving 5 bases not matched to a gene. CDR3 loop: CASSLGGTGNSPLHF. CDR3 nucleotides: TGTGCCAGCAGCTTGGGCGGGACAGGGAACTCACCCCTCCACTTT.

The genes are TRBV25-1 and TRBJ2-7; perhaps D is TRBD1 or TRBD2 (5 bases each). This CDR3 has 14 residues. Deletions cut 2 bases from V and 7 bases from J, with 15 bases between. The germline V gene encodes CDR1 MGHDK and CDR2 SYGVNS. CDR3 loop: CASSEGAPWGEQYV. The CDR3 bases are TGTGCCAGCAGTGAAGGGGCCCCGTGGGGGGAGCAGTACGTC.

This rearrangement joins TRBV7-9 to TRBJ1-3; possibly TRBD1 for D (5 bases). This CDR3 has 15 amino acids. V was shortened by 3 bases and J by 2 bases, with 11 bases between the two germline ends. In germline, CDR1 is SEHNR, CDR2 FQNEAQ (reference sequence). CDR3 amino acids: CASSLGRAAGNTIYF. CDR3 nucleotide sequence: TGTGCCAGCAGCTTGGGACGGGCGGCTGGAAACACCATATATTTT.

The V gene is TRBV5-4, the J gene TRBJ1-4; D is perhaps TRBD1 (5 bases). Looked up from germline, CDR1 is SGHNT and CDR2 is YYREEE (reference sequence). Trimming took 0 bases from V and 4 from J, leaving 7 bases between them. The CDR3 is made up of 14 amino acids. DNA of the CDR3: TGTGCCAGCAGCTTGGCCGGGGGTAATGAAAAACTGTTTTTT. This translates into CASSLAGGNEKLFF. Drawing the rest from reference TRBV5-4 and TRBJ1-4, the complete variable domain is ETGVTQSPTHLIKTRGQQVTLRCSSQSGHNTVSWYQQALGQGPQFIFQYYREEENGRGNFPPRFSGLQFPNYSSELNVNALELDDSALYLCASSLAGGNEKLFFGSGTQLSVL.

J is TRBJ1-4 and V is TRBV30; D call uncertain. V was trimmed by 0 bases and J by 8 bases, leaving 7 bases between them. Looked up from germline, CDR1 is GTSNPN and CDR2 is SVGIG (reference sequence). This CDR3 has 12 amino acids. CDR3 region: CAWSVLGEKLFF. As DNA, the CDR3 is TGTGCCTGGAGTGTACTTGGGGAAAAACTGTTTTTT.

The chain joins TRBV4-1 to TRBJ2-4, with TRBD2 identical over 11 bases. The germline gives CDR1 MGHRA, CDR2 YSYEKL. Trimming at V came to 0 bases and at J to 0 bases, leaving 4 bases not matched to a gene. The CDR3 extends over 18 amino acids. In DNA, the CDR3 is TGCGCCAGCAGCCAAGAACTAGCGGGGGCCGTAGCCAAAAACATTCAGTACTTC. Translation gives CASSQELAGAVAKNIQYF.

The rearrangement links TRBV29-1 to TRBJ2-1, with 9 bases identical to TRBD1. V shed 4 bases and J 7 bases; nucleotides not matched to a gene: 14. The CDR3 extends over 16 amino acids. CDR1 and CDR2 (germline): SQVTM, ANQGSEA. CDR3 sequence (DNA): TGCAGCGTTGGGACCCCCCCGGGACAGGGAAATAATGAGCAGTTCTTC. Translation gives CSVGTPPGQGNNEQFF.

J is TRBJ2-1 and V is TRBV9; possibly TRBD1 for D (6 bases). Germline V gene data show CDR1 as SGDLS and CDR2 as YYNGEE. The CDR3 has 12 amino acids. V was pared by 3 bases and J by 10 bases, with 11 bases between. CDR3 amino acids: CASSGPQGEQFF. For the CDR3, the DNA is TGTGCCAGCAGCGGCCCACAGGGAGAGCAGTTCTTC.

V and J are TRBV5-1 and TRBJ1-1; 8 bases match TRBD1. The CDR3 contains 16 residues. V shed 3 bases and J 5 bases; nucleotides not matched to a gene: 12. CDR1 SGHRS and CDR2 YFSETQ come from the germline V gene. CDR3 sequence reads: CASSYSLSRGLTEAFF. The CDR3 region has the DNA TGCGCCAGCAGCTACTCCCTGTCCAGGGGGCTGACTGAAGCTTTCTTT.

This clone was found once. J is TRBJ2-1 and V is TRBV12-5, with 12 bases that match TRBD2. The germline CDR1 and CDR2 sequences are LGHNT and FRNRAP. The V gene end was trimmed by 2 bases and the J gene end by 1 base; junction bases not matched to a gene: 0. The CDR3 sequence is 16 residues long. The CDR3 protein is CASGLTSGGSYNEQFF. The CDR3 DNA reads TGTGCTAGTGGTTTGACTAGCGGGGGGTCCTACAATGAGCAGTTCTTC. Full variable domain (outside the CDR3, taken from reference TRBV12-5 and TRBJ2-1): DARVTQTPRHKVTEMGQEVTMRCQPILGHNTVFWYRQTMMQGLELLAYFRNRAPLDDSGMPKDRFSAEMPDATLATLKIQPSEPRDSAVYFCASGLTSGGSYNEQFFGPGTRLTVL.

The rearrangement joins TRBV5-4 to TRBJ2-3; 7 positions match TRBD2. Germline CDR1 and CDR2: SGHNT and YYREEE (reference sequence). CDR3 size: 17 residues. Losses at the gene ends were 4 bases for V and 6 bases for J; bases not matched to a gene: 17. CDR3 sequence reads: CASSPTSSGVGSDTQYF. The CDR3 DNA follows: TGTGCCAGCAGCCCGACCTCTAGCGGAGTAGGATCGGATACGCAGTATTTT.

The chain has TRBV27 and TRBJ1-4; tentatively, D is TRBD1 (5 bases). The CDR3 covers 13 residues. V lost 6 bases to trimming and J lost 6 bases, with 11 bases between them. Germline values: CDR1 MNHEY, CDR2 SMNVEV (reference sequence). CDR3 nucleotide sequence: TGTGCCAGCAGCTGGGGCTGGGATGAAAAACTGTTTTTT. It yields the protein CASSWGWDEKLFF.

There are a few counts of this clone. This chain joins TRBV7-2 and TRBJ2-3; D perhaps matches TRBD2 (6 bases). With 3 bases removed from V and 7 bases from J, the gap between germline ends came to 17 bases. This CDR3 contains 15 residues. CDR1 and CDR2 from the germline V gene are SGHTA and FQGNSA. The CDR3 sequence is CASSFPSVGHYTQYF. In DNA form, the CDR3 reads TGTGCCAGCAGCTTCCCTAGCGTGGGCCATTATACGCAGTATTTT.

This rearrangement joins TRBV29-1 to TRBJ1-2, with D unresolved. V was trimmed by 7 bases and J by 4 bases, leaving 10 bases between them. The germline V gene encodes CDR1 SQVTM and CDR2 ANQGSEA. The length of the CDR3 is 11 residues. CDR3 in amino acids: CSEKGLYGYTF. The CDR3 DNA sequence: TGCAGCGAAAAAGGGCTCTATGGCTACACCTTC.

This clone was counted between two and nine times. This chain connects TRBV3-1 (or the pseudogene TRBV3-2) to TRBJ1-6; 7 positions agree with TRBD1. The CDR3 extends over 13 amino acids. In germline, CDR1 is LGHDT, CDR2 YNNKEL (reference sequence). V lost 6 bases to trimming and J lost 4 bases; unmatched junction nucleotides: 0. The CDR3 bases are TGTGCCAGCAGGGACAGGTATAATTCACCCCTCCACTTT. Protein sequence: CASRDRYNSPLHF.

This chain joins TRBV2 and TRBJ1-2; D unresolved. This CDR3 is built from 13 residues. The V gene's germline CDR1 is SNHLY and CDR2 FYNNEI. Trimming removed 3 bases at V and 8 bases at J, with 13 bases between. The CDR3, as DNA: TGTGCCAGCAGTGAGTCGACCGCGAGAGGCTACACCTTC. This translates into CASSESTARGYTF.

The chain has TRBV14 and TRBJ2-3, with a tentative D call TRBD2 (6 bases). This CDR3 is 15 amino acids long. Germline lookup yields CDR1 SGHDN and CDR2 FVKESK. V was trimmed by 5 bases and J by 0 bases, leaving 12 bases between them. The CDR3 DNA reads as TGTGCCAGCAGCGGAGGGGTCCTGAGCACAGATACGCAGTATTTT. Its protein product is CASSGGVLSTDTQYF.

The chain recombines TRBV19 with TRBJ2-3, with a tentative D call TRBD1 (5 bases). CDR1 is LNHDA, CDR2 SQIVND, per germline (reference sequence). Trimming cost V 8 bases and J 0 bases, with 12 bases left between them. This CDR3 region has 14 residues. CDR3 protein: CASSDRTSTDTQYF. CDR3 DNA sequence: TGTGCCAGTTCAGACAGAACTAGCACAGATACGCAGTATTTT.

The CDR3 spells CASSPPGGIDSPLHF. The CDR3, as DNA: TGTGCCAGCTCACCACCCGGGGGTATAGATTCACCCCTCCACTTT. The chain links TRBV18 to TRBJ1-6, with D possibly being TRBD1 (5 bases). The CDR3 runs 15 residues. The V end lost 0 bases, the J end lost 8 bases, and 11 bases lay between the germline ends. Germline V CDR1 and CDR2: KGHSH, LQKENI.

The chain employs TRBV7-9 and TRBJ2-7, with TRBD1 matching 8 bases. Per germline, CDR1 SEHNR and CDR2 FQNEAQ (reference sequence). The junction had 9 bases not matched to a gene; V was cut back by 5 bases and J by 3 bases. The CDR3 is 15 amino acids. CDR3 residues: CASSPSRTGHYEQYF. The CDR3 bases are TGTGCCAGCAGCCCCAGCCGGACAGGGCACTACGAGCAGTACTTC.

The V gene is TRBV6-1, the J gene TRBJ2-1; D is unclear. The length of the CDR3 is 18 residues. The V end was cut by 6 bases, the J end by 4 bases, with 25 bases between. Germline loops: CDR1 MNHNS, CDR2 SASEGT. CDR3 region: CASSEFVSLNTAYNEQFF. CDR3 DNA sequence: TGTGCCAGCAGCGAATTCGTCAGCTTAAATACGGCTTACAATGAGCAGTTCTTC.

For the CDR3, the DNA is TGTGCCAGCAGCGGACAGGGCATGAACACTGAAGCTTTCTTT. It specifies CASSGQGMNTEAFF. The rearrangement uses TRBV27 and TRBJ1-1; TRBD1 agrees at 8 bases. The CDR3 consists of 14 residues. CDR1 and CDR2 from the germline V gene are MNHEY and SMNVEV (reference sequence). V trimming: 6 bases; J trimming: 0 bases; junction bases outside the gene matches: 3.

This rearrangement joins TRBV7-9 to TRBJ1-1; 11 nucleotides agree with TRBD1. This CDR3 spans 16 amino acids. Per germline, CDR1 SEHNR and CDR2 FQNEAQ (reference sequence). The V and J ends lost 5 bases and 8 bases, in that order; junction bases with no gene match: 13. The CDR3 bases are TGTGCCAGCAGCCCCGGACAGGGGGCCCCCTTTAAGGAAGCTTTCTTT. It codes for CASSPGQGAPFKEAFF.

The rearrangement links TRBV6-5 to TRBJ2-4; tentative D call: TRBD1 (5 bases). Per the germline V gene, CDR1 is MNHEY and CDR2 is SVGAGI. The V end lost 6 bases, the J end lost 9 bases, and 21 bases lay between the germline ends. The CDR3 length is 15 residues. CDR3: CASRATVQGVSIQYF. The CDR3 DNA follows: TGTGCCAGCAGGGCCACTGTTCAAGGGGTATCCATTCAGTACTTC.

The gene calls are TRBV6-2 or TRBV6-3 and TRBJ2-3, with 8 bases identical to TRBD1. In germline, CDR1 is MNHEY, CDR2 SVGEGT. CDR3 size: 15 residues. The V and J ends lost 2 bases and 1 base, in that order; junction bases with no gene match: 2. The CDR3: CASSYRTGRTDTQYF. CDR3 coding DNA: TGTGCCAGCAGTTACCGGACAGGGCGCACAGATACGCAGTATTTT.